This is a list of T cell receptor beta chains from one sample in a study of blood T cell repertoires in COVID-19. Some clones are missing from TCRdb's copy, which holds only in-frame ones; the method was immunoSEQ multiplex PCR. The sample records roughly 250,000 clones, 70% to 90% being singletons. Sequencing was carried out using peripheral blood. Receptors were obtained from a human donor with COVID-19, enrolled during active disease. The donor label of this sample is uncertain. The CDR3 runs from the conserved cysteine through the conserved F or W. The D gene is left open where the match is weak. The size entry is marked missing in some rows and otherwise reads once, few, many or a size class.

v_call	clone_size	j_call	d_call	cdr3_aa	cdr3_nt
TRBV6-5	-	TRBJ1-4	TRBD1	CASSYLSTGINEKLFF	TGTGCCAGCAGTTACCTATCGACAGGGATTAATGAAAAACTGTTTTTT
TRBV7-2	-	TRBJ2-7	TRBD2	CASSFSGSSYEQYF	TGTGCCAGCAGCTTTAGCGGGAGTTCCTACGAGCAGTACTTC
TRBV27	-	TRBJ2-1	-	CAISEEGRSYNEQFF	TGTGCCATTTCTGAGGAGGGACGGTCCTACAATGAGCAGTTCTTC
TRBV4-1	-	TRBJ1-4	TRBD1	CASSPPPGGLANEKLFF	TGCGCCAGCAGCCCACCGCCAGGGGGGTTGGCTAATGAAAAACTGTTTTTT
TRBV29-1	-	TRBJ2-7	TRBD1	CSALGTDSYEQYF	TGCAGCGCCCTAGGGACAGACTCCTACGAGCAGTACTTC
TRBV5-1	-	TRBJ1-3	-	CASSFATINSGNTIYF	TGCGCCAGCAGCTTCGCGACAATTAACTCTGGAAACACCATATATTTT
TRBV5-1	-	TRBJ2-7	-	CASSLGGRNEQYF	TGCGCCAGCAGCTTGGGGGGCCGAAACGAGCAGTACTTC
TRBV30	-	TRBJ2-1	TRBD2	CAWDGGSGNEQFF	TGTGCCTGGGATGGCGGGAGCGGCAATGAGCAGTTCTTC
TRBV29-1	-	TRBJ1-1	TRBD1	CSVRQGWGGQGEAFF	TGCAGCGTGCGACAGGGGTGGGGAGGTCAGGGTGAAGCTTTCTTT
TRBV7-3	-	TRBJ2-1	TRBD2	CASSGEGRTPFF	TGTGCCAGCAGCGGGGAGGGCCGGACTCCGTTCTTC
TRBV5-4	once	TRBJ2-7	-	CASSKEPVQGREQYF	TGTGCCAGCAGCAAAGAGCCTGTGCAGGGTCGGGAGCAGTACTTC
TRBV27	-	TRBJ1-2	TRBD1	CASSPGQGANYGYTF	TGTGCCAGCAGTCCTGGACAGGGGGCTAACTATGGCTACACCTTC
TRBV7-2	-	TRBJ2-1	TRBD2	CASSSPTGTSVYEQFF	TGTGCCAGCAGCTCTCCTACCGGGACTAGCGTTTATGAGCAGTTCTTC
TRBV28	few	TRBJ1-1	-	CASSIRTAEPLSTEAFF	TGTGCCAGCAGTATCCGGACAGCCGAGCCTTTGAGCACTGAAGCTTTCTTT
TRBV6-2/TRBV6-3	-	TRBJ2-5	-	CASSARVRKETQYF	TGTGCCAGCAGTGCCCGTGTTAGAAAAGAGACCCAGTACTTC
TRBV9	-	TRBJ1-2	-	CASSVDGANYGYTF	TGTGCCAGCAGCGTAGACGGAGCTAACTATGGCTACACCTTC
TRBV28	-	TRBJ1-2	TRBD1	CASSLWEQGAYYGYTF	TGTGCCAGCAGTTTATGGGAACAGGGGGCTTATTATGGCTACACCTTC
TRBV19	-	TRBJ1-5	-	CASSIVRGQPQHF	TGTGCCAGTAGTATAGTTCGGGGTCAGCCCCAGCATTTT
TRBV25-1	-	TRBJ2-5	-	CASSEPGWETQYF	TGTGCCAGCAGTGAACCGGGGTGGGAGACCCAGTACTTC
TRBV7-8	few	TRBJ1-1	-	CASSPAGSMNTEAFF	TGTGCCAGCAGCCCGGCAGGATCCATGAACACTGAAGCTTTCTTT
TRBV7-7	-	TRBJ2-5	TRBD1	CASSFGTGETQYF	TGTGCTAGCAGCTTTGGGACAGGGGAGACCCAGTACTTC
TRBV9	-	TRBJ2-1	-	CASSVGGGPYNEQFF	TGTGCCAGCAGCGTAGGAGGCGGCCCTTACAATGAGCAGTTCTTC
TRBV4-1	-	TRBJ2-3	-	CASSQALLQGSMVDTQYF	TGCGCCAGCAGCCAGGCCCTTCTACAGGGTTCGATGGTAGATACGCAGTATTTT
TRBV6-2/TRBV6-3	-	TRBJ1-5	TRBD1	CASSAGTGGQPQHF	TGTGCCAGCAGTGCCGGGACAGGGGGTCAGCCCCAGCATTTT
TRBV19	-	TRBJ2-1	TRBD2	CASSLLANSYNEQFF	TGTGCCAGTAGTCTACTAGCGAACTCCTACAATGAGCAGTTCTTC
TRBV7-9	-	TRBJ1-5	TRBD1	CASSLPGTGYQPQHF	TGTGCCAGCAGCTTACCCGGGACAGGGTATCAGCCCCAGCATTTT
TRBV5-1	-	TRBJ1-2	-	CASSLAAGGHGYTF	TGCGCCAGCAGCTTGGCCGCTGGGGGCCATGGCTACACCTTC
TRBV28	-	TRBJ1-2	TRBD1	CASSLRDSYGYTF	TGTGCCAGCAGTTTAAGGGACAGCTATGGCTACACCTTC
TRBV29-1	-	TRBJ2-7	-	CSAQGGTETSYEQYF	TGCAGCGCCCAGGGCGGGACCGAGACCTCCTACGAGCAGTACTTC
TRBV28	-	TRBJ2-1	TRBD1	CASGGDRAYNEQFF	TGTGCCAGCGGGGGGGACAGGGCCTACAATGAGCAGTTCTTC
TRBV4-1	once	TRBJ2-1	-	CASSFADYEQFF	TGCGCCTCTAGCTTCGCCGACTATGAGCAGTTCTTC